The clone carrying this TCR beta chain appeared many times. Its antigen is unknown. Researchers took RNA transcripts and amplified the TCR beta CDR3 regions from them. TCR CDR3 regions were first amplified by RT-PCR with HTBI primers. TCRdb re-called the multiplex PCR reads through MiXCR, storing one row per CDR3 protein. The table includes some 300,000 distinct CDR3 sequences, more than 10% detected once. First hyperthyroidism diagnosis is when the blood sample was obtained, before any ophthalmopathy symptoms. Fresh 10 ml peripheral blood yielded PBMCs. This entry is derived from a study of T cells in Graves' hyperthyroidism and ophthalmopathy. Study results and limitations: Among thyroid clonotypes expanded above 0.001, most also appeared in blood. With a median lead of 6.5 months before onset, the model predicted ophthalmopathy.

The germline CDR1 and CDR2 sequences are LGHDT and YNNKEL (reference sequence). Trimming took 2 bases from V and 4 from J, leaving 6 bases between them. The CDR3 has 12 amino acids. This rearrangement joins TRBV3-1 to TRBJ2-7; D uncertain. The sequence derives from a woman aged 25 to 39 with Graves' hyperthyroidism that later progressed to Graves' ophthalmopathy. Material: blood. This chain's CDR3 is CASSQFTYEQYF. In DNA form, the CDR3 reads TGTGCCAGCAGCCAATTTACTTACGAGCAGTACTTC.